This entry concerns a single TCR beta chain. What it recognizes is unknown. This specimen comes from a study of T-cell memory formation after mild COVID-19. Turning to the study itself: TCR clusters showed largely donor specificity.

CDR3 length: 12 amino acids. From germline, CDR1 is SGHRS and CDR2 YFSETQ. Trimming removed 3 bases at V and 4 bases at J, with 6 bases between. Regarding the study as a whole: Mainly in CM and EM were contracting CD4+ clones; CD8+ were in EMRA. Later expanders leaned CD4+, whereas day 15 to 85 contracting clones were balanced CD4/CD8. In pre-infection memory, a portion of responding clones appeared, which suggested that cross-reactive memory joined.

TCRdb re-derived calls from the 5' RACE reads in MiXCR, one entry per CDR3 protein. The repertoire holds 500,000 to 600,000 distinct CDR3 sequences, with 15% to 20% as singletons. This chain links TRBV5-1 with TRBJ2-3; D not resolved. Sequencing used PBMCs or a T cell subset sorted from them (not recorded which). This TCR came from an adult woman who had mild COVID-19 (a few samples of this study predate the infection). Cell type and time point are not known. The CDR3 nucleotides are TGCGCCAGCAGCTCGGTTGCAGATACGCAGTATTTT. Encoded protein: CASSSVADTQYF.